The text below deals with one TCR beta chain. Its antigen is not known. This sample was included in a study of memory CD4+ T cells and cytomegalovirus serostatus. Background on the study: This sample comes from healthy Belgian adults, about 10 CMV seropositive, approximately 23 seronegative.

V was pared by 1 base and J by 0 bases, with 6 bases of the junction left unmatched. From germline, CDR1 is SGHRS and CDR2 YFSETQ. The CDR3 totals 17 residues. Original processing methods: Out-of-frame sequences were removed, leaving roughly 2,200,000 distinct TCRbeta sequences. This table comes from immunoSEQ multiplex PCR, and its TCRdb copy is limited to in-frame clones, with some not included. V, J and clone size are taken as reported in that table, and D and trimming were inferred from the DNA itself. The table lists approximately 47,000 clones, roughly 78% of them singletons. Whole-study results and caveats: CD4+ memory repertoires contained 67 of 164 reported CMV TCRbeta sequences.

Single viable CD3+CD4+CD8-CD45RO+ cells were sorted as the memory CD4+ T cells. The receptor comes from an adult in good health and CMV-seronegative. The chain has TRBV5-1 and TRBJ2-2, with 7 nucleotides matching TRBD1. Sequenced material: memory CD4+ T cells from blood. The CDR3 nucleotides are TGCGCCAGCAGCTTGAGGGCGACAGGGACGAACACCGGGGAGCTGTTTTTT. This encodes CASSLRATGTNTGELFF.